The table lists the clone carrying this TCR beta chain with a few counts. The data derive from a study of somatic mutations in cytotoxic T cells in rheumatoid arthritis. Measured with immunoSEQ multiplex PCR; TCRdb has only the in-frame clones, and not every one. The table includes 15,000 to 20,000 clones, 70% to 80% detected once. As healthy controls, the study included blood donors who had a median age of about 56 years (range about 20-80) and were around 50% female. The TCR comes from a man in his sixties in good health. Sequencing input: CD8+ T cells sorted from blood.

CDR3 sequence: CATALAGGWNEQFF. CDR3 bases: TGTGCCACCGCTCTAGCGGGAGGGTGGAATGAGCAGTTCTTC. The chain employs TRBV19 and TRBJ2-1, with 12 bases lining up with TRBD2. Trimming took 10 bases from V and 7 from J; bases not matched to a gene: 8. This CDR3 is 14 amino acids long. Germline V gene lookup returns CDR1 LNHDA and CDR2 SQIVND (reference sequence).